This TCR beta chain was sequenced in a study of shared clonotypes between healthy human individuals. With 5 bases clipped from V and 5 bases from J, the junction kept 13 bases outside the gene matches. Germline values: CDR1 MDHEN, CDR2 SYDVKM. This CDR3 is 17 amino acids long. TCRdb keeps only in-frame clones here, not all; method: immunoSEQ multiplex PCR. The sample lists about 520,000 clones; approximately 95% were seen once. The chain has TRBV28 and TRBJ2-2; 8 bases line up with TRBD1. The receptor was derived from a woman in her 30s in good health. The specimen was naive CD4+ T cells sorted from blood. Sample subset: CD45RA+ positively selected. CDR3 in DNA: TGTGCCAGCAGTCAACCGGGACAGGCACTCCGAACCGGGGAGCTGTTTTTT. Protein product: CASSQPGQALRTGELFF.